These 32 T cell receptor beta chains originate from one sample sequenced in a study of somatic mutations in cytotoxic T cells in rheumatoid arthritis. The method was immunoSEQ multiplex PCR; TCRdb's version includes in-frame clones alone and lacks a portion of them. The sample lists about 13,000 clones; about 83% were seen once. Sequenced sample: CD8+ T cells sorted from blood. The receptors come from an adult with rheumatoid arthritis.

This sequence joins TRBV5-5 and TRBJ1-3, with D perhaps TRBD1 (5 bases). The germline V gene encodes CDR1 SGHKS and CDR2 YYEKEE (reference sequence). The CDR3 spans 17 residues. V lost 1 base and J 4 bases, leaving 18 bases between the germline ends. Here the CDR3 DNA reads TGTGCCAGCAGCTTGTGGGTCTTCAGGGAACTCGGAAACACCATATATTTT. The encoded protein is CASSLWVFRELGNTIYF.

This clone turned up a few times. The chain combines TRBV7-9 with TRBJ1-4, with a possible D match to TRBD1 (5 bases). V lost 2 bases and J 5 bases, leaving 9 bases between the germline ends. The germline V gene has CDR1 SEHNR and CDR2 FQNEAQ (reference sequence). This CDR3 spans 14 amino acids. The CDR3, as DNA: TGTGCCAGCAGCTTACTCAGGGAGAATGAAAAACTGTTTTTT. The encoded protein is CASSLLRENEKLFF.

CDR3 amino acids: CASSIGGLGGVTQYF. The CDR3 coding sequence is TGTGCCAGTAGTATAGGTGGACTAGGGGGGGTGACCCAGTACTTC. The chain is built from TRBV19 and TRBJ2-5, with D maybe TRBD2 (7 bases). V was clipped by 1 base and J by 7 bases, with 16 bases between them. Germline CDR1 and CDR2: LNHDA and SQIVND (reference sequence). This CDR3 comprises 15 residues.

This clone was recorded once. J is TRBJ2-3 and V is TRBV7-9, with D possibly being TRBD1 or TRBD2 (6 bases each). Germline values: CDR1 SEHNR, CDR2 FQNEAQ (reference sequence). The germline V and J ends were trimmed by 4 bases and 2 bases, with 19 bases remaining between them. The CDR3 length is 17 residues. The chain's CDR3 is CASSSYVGGHHTDTQYF. The CDR3 nucleotides read TGTGCCAGCAGCTCCTACGTGGGGGGACACCACACAGATACGCAGTATTTT. The full variable domain, with the rest looked up from reference TRBV7-9 and TRBJ2-3, is DTGVSQNPRHKITKRGQNVTFRCDPISEHNRLYWYRQTLGQGPEFLTYFQNEAQLEKSRLLSDRFSAERPKGSFSTLEIQRTEQGDSAMYLCASSSYVGGHHTDTQYFGPGTRLTVL.

The table lists this clone with a few counts. V gene TRBV27 combines with J gene TRBJ1-4, with D perhaps matching TRBD1 (6 bases). Trimming removed 5 bases from V and 4 bases from J, with 20 bases in between. Germline CDR1 reads MNHEY; CDR2 reads SMNVEV (reference sequence). The CDR3 is made up of 17 amino acids. The CDR3 DNA is TGTGCCAGCAGTCCTGAATTTGGAAACAGGGATAATGAAAAACTGTTTTTT. Translating gives CASSPEFGNRDNEKLFF. The full variable domain, rest sourced from reference TRBV27 and TRBJ1-4, is EAQVTQNPRYLITVTGKKLTVTCSQNMNHEYMSWYRQDPGLGLRQIYYSMNVEVTDKGDVPEGYKVSRKEKRNFPLILESPSPNQTSLYFCASSPEFGNRDNEKLFFGSGTQLSVL.

This clone has a handful of counts. The chain uses TRBV5-6 and TRBJ1-1; D uncertain. V was cut by 1 base and J by 0 bases, with 4 bases left in between. Germline V gene data show CDR1 as SGHDT and CDR2 as YYEEEE. The CDR3 has 13 amino acids. For the CDR3, the DNA is TGTGCCAGCAGCTTGAGGATGAACACTGAAGCTTTCTTT. Protein product: CASSLRMNTEAFF.

Details on this clone: Mismatch with germline at one junction end may stem from a read error. V usage is TRBV11-3 and J usage is TRBJ2-7; D gene unclear. The CDR3 contains 13 residues. CDR1 is SGHNT, CDR2 YENEEA, per germline. CDR3 coding DNA: TGTGCCAGCAGCCTAGAGAGCTTAGACGAGCAGTACTTC. Translated: CASSLESLDEQYF.

The chain carries TRBV6-1 and TRBJ1-4; D is ambiguous. The V gene's germline CDR1 is MNHNS and CDR2 SASEGT. The CDR3 totals 18 residues. Deletions cut 3 bases from V and 0 bases from J, with 17 bases between. The CDR3: CASSEGGDFLATNEKLFF. The CDR3 DNA reads TGTGCCAGCAGTGAGGGAGGAGATTTCCTTGCAACTAATGAAAAACTGTTTTTT.

The V and J genes are TRBV7-9 and TRBJ2-7, with 8 bases matching TRBD2. This CDR3 has 16 residues. Germline lookup yields CDR1 SEHNR and CDR2 FQNEAQ (reference sequence). J gave up 3 bases and V 1 base, and 8 bases lay outside the gene matches. CDR3 loop: CASSLGPLAVNYEQYF. For the CDR3, the DNA is TGTGCCAGCAGCTTAGGTCCACTAGCGGTTAACTACGAGCAGTACTTC.

The genes are TRBV2 and TRBJ2-6, with unresolved D. Germline values: CDR1 SNHLY, CDR2 FYNNEI. CDR3 length: 12 residues. V gave up 7 bases and J gave up 1 base, with 2 bases separating them. In nucleotides, the CDR3 is TGTGCCAGCACTTCTGGGGCCAACGTCCTGACTTTC. It encodes CASTSGANVLTF.

The V and J genes are TRBV11-2 and TRBJ1-1, with a weak D call TRBD1 (5 bases). The CDR3 totals 15 residues. The germline V gene encodes CDR1 SGHAT and CDR2 FQNNGV. V dropped 4 bases and J dropped 4 bases, with 16 bases sitting between them. The CDR3 nucleotides are TGTGCCAGCAGCTCCCGTAATGTGGGGGGCACTGAAGCTTTCTTT. As protein: CASSSRNVGGTEAFF.

The rearrangement uses TRBV7-8 and TRBJ2-1; 10 positions match TRBD2. The CDR3 sequence is 17 residues long. Germline assignment: CDR1 SGHVS and CDR2 FQNEAQ. The V segment lost 1 base and the J segment 2 bases; nucleotides outside the gene matches: 5. The chain's CDR3 is CASSLVGTSGAYNEQFF. The CDR3 coding sequence is TGTGCCAGCAGCTTAGTAGGTACTAGCGGGGCCTACAATGAGCAGTTCTTC.

J is TRBJ2-1 and V is TRBV4-1; D ambiguous. Germline assignment: CDR1 MGHRA and CDR2 YSYEKL. The V end lost 4 bases, the J end lost 0 bases, and 7 bases lay between the germline ends. CDR3 length equals 14 residues. In DNA form, the CDR3 reads TGCGCCAGCAGCCCTACTGGCTCCTACAATGAGCAGTTCTTC. Amino acid sequence: CASSPTGSYNEQFF.

The rearrangement uses TRBV5-1 and TRBJ2-1, with 9 bases that match TRBD2. The trim removed 1 base at V and 0 bases at J, leaving 8 bases unmatched. The CDR3 covers 18 residues. Germline assignment: CDR1 SGHRS and CDR2 YFSETQ. The CDR3 bases are TGCGCCAGCAGCTTGTTGGCTAGCGGGACGTACTCCTACAATGAGCAGTTCTTC. Protein product: CASSLLASGTYSYNEQFF. Complete variable domain (other parts from reference TRBV5-1 and TRBJ2-1): KAGVTQTPRYLIKTRGQQVTLSCSPISGHRSVSWYQQTPGQGLQFLFEYFSETQRNKGNFPGRFSGRQFSNSRSEMNVSTLELGDSALYLCASSLLASGTYSYNEQFFGPGTRLTVL.

The chain is built from TRBV10-3 and TRBJ1-2; no clear D gene. CDR3 length equals 15 residues. Trimming took 3 bases from V and 3 from J, leaving 14 bases between them. Germline V gene sequence: CDR1 ENHRY, CDR2 SYGVKD. Written as DNA, the CDR3 is TGTGCCATCAGTGAAGAGGGAGGGTTTGACTATGGCTACACCTTC. This sequence encodes CAISEEGGFDYGYTF.

The J gene is TRBJ2-1, the V gene TRBV7-6, with a tentative D call TRBD1 (6 bases). The CDR3 length is 17 residues. V shed 1 base and J shed 8 bases, with 21 bases lying between them. The V gene's germline CDR1 is SGHVS and CDR2 FNYEAQ. This CDR3 is CASSLGFPGEFGDEQFF. The CDR3 coding sequence is TGTGCCAGCAGCTTAGGTTTCCCAGGGGAGTTCGGAGATGAGCAGTTCTTC.

V gene TRBV7-2 combines with J gene TRBJ2-1, with TRBD2 matching over 10 bases. The V and J ends lost 3 bases and 8 bases, in that order; junction bases with no gene match: 13. This CDR3 is built from 17 residues. CDR1 and CDR2 from the germline V gene are SGHTA and FQGNSA. CDR3 residues: CASSFHLLAGVIDEQFF. In DNA, the CDR3 is TGTGCCAGCAGCTTTCACCTCCTAGCGGGAGTCATAGATGAGCAGTTCTTC. The full variable domain, its missing parts supplied by reference TRBV7-2 and TRBJ2-1, is GAGVSQSPSNKVTEKGKDVELRCDPISGHTALYWYRQSLGQGLEFLIYFQGNSAPDKSGLPSDRFSAERTGGSVSTLTIQRTQQEDSAVYLCASSFHLLAGVIDEQFFGPGTRLTVL.

The CDR3: CASSLGWGTGNTIYF. The CDR3 DNA sequence: TGTGCCAGCAGCTTAGGGTGGGGAACTGGAAACACCATATATTTT. V usage is TRBV7-6 and J usage is TRBJ1-3; D gene unclear. This CDR3 has 15 amino acids. Germline-derived CDR1 and CDR2 are SGHVS and FNYEAQ. The V gene lost 1 base and the J gene lost 2 bases, with 9 bases spanning the gap.

By frequency in the sample, this clone is medium-sized. This rearrangement joins TRBV4-1 to TRBJ2-7; D call uncertain. CDR3 length equals 14 residues. V lost 1 base to trimming and J lost 2 bases, with 9 bases between them. Germline V gene data show CDR1 as MGHRA and CDR2 as YSYEKL. The CDR3 sequence is CASSQATTTYEQYF. The CDR3 nucleotides read TGCGCCAGCAGCCAAGCTACAACCACCTACGAGCAGTACTTC.

The count of this clone is one. CDR3 sequence: CASSPNFGTEETQYF. The CDR3 DNA is TGCGCCAGCAGCCCTAATTTCGGGACAGAAGAGACCCAGTACTTC. The V call is TRBV5-1, the J call TRBJ2-5; 7 bases line up with TRBD1. The germline V gene has CDR1 SGHRS and CDR2 YFSETQ. V gave up 4 bases and J gave up 3 bases; unmatched junction bases: 9. The CDR3 covers 15 residues.

This clone has more than one count but fewer than ten. The chain is built from TRBV19 and TRBJ2-7, with 8 bases fitting TRBD1. Germline V lookup: CDR1 LNHDA, CDR2 SQIVND (reference sequence). After removal of 2 bases from V and 4 bases from J, the junction contained 1 base not matched to a gene. CDR3 size: 13 residues. The CDR3 nucleotides read TGTGCCAGTAGTATACAGGGGGCTTACGAGCAGTACTTC. Amino acid sequence: CASSIQGAYEQYF.

The V and J genes are TRBV6-5 and TRBJ2-7, with 12 bases lining up with TRBD1. Germline V CDR1 and CDR2: MNHEY, SVGAGI. The ends lost 4 bases at V and 6 bases at J; junction bases unmatched: 4. CDR3 length equals 14 residues. In DNA, the CDR3 is TGTGCCAGCAGTTTTGGGACAGGGGGCCGCGAGCAGTACTTC. Protein sequence: CASSFGTGGREQYF.

V gene TRBV30 combines with J gene TRBJ2-1; no definite D call. With 4 bases removed from V and 4 bases from J, the gap between germline ends came to 11 bases. Per the germline V gene, CDR1 is GTSNPN and CDR2 is SVGIG (reference sequence). This CDR3 is built from 13 residues. The chain's CDR3 is CAWMYSTYNEQFF. CDR3 in DNA: TGTGCCTGGATGTATTCAACTTACAATGAGCAGTTCTTC.

This clone was seen a handful of times. V gene TRBV18 combines with J gene TRBJ2-2; TRBD1 agrees at 9 bases. Germline V gene data show CDR1 as KGHSH and CDR2 as LQKENI. CDR3 length: 15 residues. V lost 5 bases and J lost 9; bases outside the gene matches: 10. The CDR3 is CASSITGTGSRELFF. Here the CDR3 DNA reads TGTGCCAGCTCAATCACCGGGACAGGGAGCCGGGAGCTGTTTTTT. Complete variable domain (other parts from reference TRBV18 and TRBJ2-2): NAGVMQNPRHLVRRRGQEARLRCSPMKGHSHVYWYRQLPEEGLKFMVYLQKENIIDESGMPKERFSAEFPKEGPSILRIQQVVRGDSAAYFCASSITGTGSRELFFGEGSRLTVL.

This clone has more than one count but fewer than ten. J is TRBJ2-7 and V is TRBV7-9, with D possibly matching TRBD1 (6 bases). Trimming pared 4 bases from V and 6 bases from J, leaving 22 bases between. The CDR3 is 16 amino acids. Germline CDR1 SEHNR, CDR2 FQNEAQ (reference sequence). The CDR3 region is CASSYPSQGIAGEQYF. The CDR3 nucleotides read TGTGCCAGCAGCTATCCTTCTCAGGGGATCGCGGGCGAGCAGTACTTC.

V gene TRBV7-9 combines with J gene TRBJ2-7, with a possible D match to TRBD1 (6 bases). CDR3 length equals 13 residues. Germline values: CDR1 SEHNR, CDR2 FQNEAQ (reference sequence). Trimming pared 5 bases from V and 6 bases from J, leaving 14 bases between. In DNA, the CDR3 is TGTGCCAGCAGCCCCCTGGACAGTTTCGAGCAGTACTTC. Translated, it gives CASSPLDSFEQYF.

This sequence joins TRBV9 and TRBJ2-1; D may be TRBD1 or TRBD2 (5 bases each). CDR1 and CDR2 (germline): SGDLS, YYNGEE. This CDR3 spans 19 amino acids. Trimming removed 3 bases from V and 3 bases from J, with 25 bases in between. This chain's CDR3 is CASSAHLSELGGGYNEQFF. For the CDR3, the DNA is TGTGCCAGCAGCGCGCACCTTAGTGAACTAGGTGGGGGCTACAATGAGCAGTTCTTC.

The V gene is TRBV15, the J gene TRBJ2-1; D is uncertain. The V end lost 5 bases, the J end lost 10 bases, and 15 bases lay between the germline ends. From germline, CDR1 is LNHNV and CDR2 YYDKDF (reference sequence). The CDR3 covers 13 residues. The chain's CDR3 is CATSQDQPGEQFF. CDR3 nucleotide sequence: TGTGCCACCAGCCAGGACCAACCCGGGGAGCAGTTCTTC.

The CDR3 protein is CASSEWDSPDGELFF. The CDR3 DNA follows: TGTGCCAGCAGTGAATGGGACTCGCCGGACGGGGAGCTGTTTTTT. V and J are TRBV6-1 and TRBJ2-2; possible D gene TRBD2, 6 bases. V was clipped by 2 bases and J by 7 bases, with 14 bases between them. The length of the CDR3 is 15 residues. Germline values: CDR1 MNHNS, CDR2 SASEGT.

V gene TRBV7-9 combines with J gene TRBJ2-7; TRBD1 might be the D (7 bases). The CDR3 is 14 residues long. Germline CDR1 is SEHNR and CDR2 is FQNEAQ (reference sequence). The V end was cut by 5 bases, the J end by 2 bases, with 13 bases between. CDR3 bases: TGTGCCAGCAGCGCGGCGGGACAGCCCTACGAGCAGTACTTC. Protein: CASSAAGQPYEQYF.

The chain has TRBV7-9 and TRBJ1-3; no definite D call. V was trimmed by 7 bases and J by 3 bases, leaving 7 bases between them. The CDR3 runs to 12 residues. CDR1 and CDR2 (germline): SEHNR, FQNEAQ (reference sequence). The CDR3 coding sequence is TGTGCCAGCAAGGGAAGTGGAAACACCATATATTTT. As protein: CASKGSGNTIYF.

The chain couples TRBV14 to TRBJ2-2; D might be TRBD1 (6 bases). Between the trimmed V and J ends, which lost 5 bases and 4 bases, there was a span of 11 bases. The length of the CDR3 is 14 residues. Germline lookup yields CDR1 SGHDN and CDR2 FVKESK. The CDR3 here is CASSWNRATGELFF. The DNA for the CDR3 is TGTGCCAGCAGCTGGAACAGGGCCACCGGGGAGCTGTTTTTT. The full variable domain, rest sourced from reference TRBV14 and TRBJ2-2, is EAGVTQFPSHSVIEKGQTVTLRCDPISGHDNLYWYRRVMGKEIKFLLHFVKESKQDESGMPNNRFLAERTGGTYSTLKVQPAELEDSGVYFCASSWNRATGELFFGEGSRLTVL.